What follows describes a single TCR beta chain. The data were taken from a study of blood T cell repertoires in COVID-19. Study in general: Samples representing acute and convalescent COVID-19 were sourced from the United States, Italy and Spain. The cDNA or gDNA used as material had been derived from T cells, B-cell-depleted T cells, or PBMCs.

As handled by the study authors: Amplification of reference gene primers provided the estimated nucleated cell counts. TCRdb's copy holds only in-frame clones and misses some; the assay was immunoSEQ multiplex PCR. The V and J calls and clone size are taken from that table; D and trimming were inferred from the DNA. This sample carries about 99,000 clones, about 79% of them seen once, and the ten largest clones take roughly 3.3%. The clonotype originates from a woman aged 80 or older with active or convalescent COVID-19. Sequencing was performed on peripheral blood.

DNA of the CDR3: TGTGCCAGCAGCGTAACTAGCGGGTTCTCCTACGAGCAGTACTTC. It yields the protein CASSVTSGFSYEQYF. The V call is TRBV6-2 or TRBV6-3, the J call TRBJ2-7; 9 bases agree with TRBD2. Trimming cost V 6 bases and J 0 bases; bases outside gene matches: 6. The CDR3 spans 15 residues. Germline V CDR1 and CDR2: MNHEY, SVGEGT.